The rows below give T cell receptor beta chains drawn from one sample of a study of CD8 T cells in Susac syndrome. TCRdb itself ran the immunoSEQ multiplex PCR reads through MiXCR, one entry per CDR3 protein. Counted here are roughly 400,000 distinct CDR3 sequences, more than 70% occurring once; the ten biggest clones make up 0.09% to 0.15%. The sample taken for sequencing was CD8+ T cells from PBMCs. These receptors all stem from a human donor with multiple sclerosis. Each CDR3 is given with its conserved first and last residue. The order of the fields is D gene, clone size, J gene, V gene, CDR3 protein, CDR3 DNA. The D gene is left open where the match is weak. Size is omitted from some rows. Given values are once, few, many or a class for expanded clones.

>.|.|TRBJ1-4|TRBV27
CASGPVPGREKLFF
TGTGCCAGCGGACCGGTCCCCGGGCGAGAAAAACTGTTTTTT
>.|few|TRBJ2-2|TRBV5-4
CASSTWTTNTGELFF
TGTGCCAGCAGCACCTGGACAACGAACACCGGGGAGCTGTTTTTT
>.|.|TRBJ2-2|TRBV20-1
CSVKRAGRDTGELFF
TGCAGTGTGAAACGGGCGGGACGGGACACCGGGGAGCTGTTTTTT
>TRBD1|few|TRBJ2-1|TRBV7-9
CASRSGQGNNEQFF
TGTGCCAGCAGATCGGGACAGGGGAACAATGAGCAGTTCTTC
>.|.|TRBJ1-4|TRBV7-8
CASSLDRRTGGSGEKLFF
TGTGCCAGCAGCCTAGATAGAAGGACCGGGGGATCGGGTGAAAAACTGTTTTTT
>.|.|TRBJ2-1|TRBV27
CASESGEGNEQFF
TGTGCCAGCGAGTCCGGGGAAGGGAATGAGCAGTTCTTC
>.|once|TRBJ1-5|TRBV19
CATRGGFLQPQHF
TGTGCCACCCGGGGAGGGTTTTTGCAGCCCCAGCATTTT
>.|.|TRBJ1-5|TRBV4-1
CASSQDRGSWNQPQHF
TGCGCCAGCAGCCAAGACCGGGGTTCTTGGAATCAGCCCCAGCATTTT
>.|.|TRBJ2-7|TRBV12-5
CASGLDPLQTYEQYF
TGTGCTAGTGGTTTGGACCCACTCCAGACCTACGAGCAGTACTTC
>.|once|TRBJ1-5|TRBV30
CAWDRLGQPQHF
TGTGCCTGGGACAGGTTGGGTCAGCCCCAGCATTTT
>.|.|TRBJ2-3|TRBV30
CAWSVLLSTDTQYF
TGTGCCTGGAGTGTACTCCTAAGCACAGATACGCAGTATTTT
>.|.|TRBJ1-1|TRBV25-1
CASAQGLNTEAFF
TGTGCCAGCGCACAGGGACTTAACACTGAAGCTTTCTTT
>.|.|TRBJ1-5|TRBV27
CASSPRGLNQPQHF
TGTGCCAGCAGCCCGAGGGGCCTCAATCAGCCCCAGCATTTT
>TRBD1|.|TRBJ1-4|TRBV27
CASTLRGGGNEKLFF
TGTGCCAGCACCCTTCGGGGAGGGGGCAATGAAAAACTGTTTTTT
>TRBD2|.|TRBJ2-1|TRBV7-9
CASTFTSGGHNEQFF
TGTGCCAGCACCTTCACTAGCGGGGGGCACAATGAGCAGTTCTTC
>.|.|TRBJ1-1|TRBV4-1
CASSYTSGAGGTEAFF
TGCGCCAGCAGCTACACCTCGGGGGCAGGTGGCACTGAAGCTTTCTTT
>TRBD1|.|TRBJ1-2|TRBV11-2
CASSTLGTGVF
TGTGCCAGCAGCACGCTCGGGACAGGTGTATTC
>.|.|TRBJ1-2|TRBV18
CASSPAHGSNYGYTF
TGTGCCAGCTCACCAGCCCATGGCAGCAACTATGGCTACACCTTC
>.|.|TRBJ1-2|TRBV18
CASSQQVIYGYTF
TGTGCCAGCTCTCAACAGGTCATCTATGGCTACACCTTC
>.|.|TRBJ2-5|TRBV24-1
CATSDSGEETQYF
TGTGCCACCAGTGATTCAGGGGAAGAGACCCAGTACTTC
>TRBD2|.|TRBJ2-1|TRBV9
CASSVAGGAGLYEQFF
TGTGCCAGCAGCGTAGCCGGGGGGGCGGGTTTGTATGAGCAGTTCTTC
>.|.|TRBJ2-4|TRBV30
CAWSVRPTNIQYF
TGTGCCTGGAGTGTCCGCCCCACGAACATTCAGTACTTC
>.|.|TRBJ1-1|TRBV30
CAWTVLNTEAFF
TGTGCCTGGACCGTTTTGAACACTGAAGCTTTCTTT
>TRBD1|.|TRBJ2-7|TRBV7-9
CASSFQRTGGYEQYF
TGTGCCAGCAGCTTCCAACGGACAGGGGGCTACGAGCAGTACTTC
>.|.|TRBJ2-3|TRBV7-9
CASSVEAIGVTDTQYF
TGTGCCAGCAGCGTAGAGGCTATCGGGGTCACAGATACGCAGTATTTT
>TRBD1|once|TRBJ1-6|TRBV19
CASTPGQGYSPLHF
TGTGCCAGTACCCCGGGACAGGGGTATTCACCCCTCCACTTT
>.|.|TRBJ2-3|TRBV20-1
CSASRDLRDTQYF
TGCAGTGCTAGCCGGGACCTAAGAGATACGCAGTATTTT
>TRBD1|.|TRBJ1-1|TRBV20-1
CSARDRQGGMNTEAFF
TGCAGTGCTAGAGACCGACAGGGGGGCATGAACACTGAAGCTTTCTTT
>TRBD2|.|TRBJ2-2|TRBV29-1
CSVMGRGTSGSGELFF
TGCAGCGTCATGGGTCGGGGGACTAGCGGGAGCGGGGAGCTGTTTTTT
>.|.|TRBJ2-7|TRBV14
CASSQDRKGSYEQYF
TGTGCCAGCAGCCAAGATCGGAAAGGGTCATACGAGCAGTACTTC
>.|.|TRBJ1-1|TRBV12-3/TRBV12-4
CASSLSGLEAFF
TGTGCCAGCAGTTTATCGGGGCTTGAAGCTTTCTTT
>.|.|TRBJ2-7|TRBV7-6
CASSITPARRSYEQYF
TGTGCCAGCAGTATCACTCCCGCCCGTCGCTCCTACGAGCAGTACTTC
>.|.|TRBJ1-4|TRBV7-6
CASSLDGGENEKLFF
TGTGCCAGCAGCTTAGATGGGGGGGAGAATGAAAAACTGTTTTTT
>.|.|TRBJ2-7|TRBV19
CASSISDTIYEQYF
TGTGCCAGTAGTATATCGGACACCATCTACGAGCAGTACTTC
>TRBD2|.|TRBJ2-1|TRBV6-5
CASSYTGLAVDNHSYNEQFF
TGTGCCAGCAGTTACACGGGACTAGCGGTTGATAACCACTCCTACAATGAGCAGTTCTTC
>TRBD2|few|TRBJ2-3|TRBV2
CGVAGASTDTQYF
TGTGGAGTAGCGGGGGCCAGCACAGATACGCAGTATTTT
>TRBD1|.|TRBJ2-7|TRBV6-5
CASSAGQGLEQYF
TGTGCCAGCAGTGCGGGACAGGGACTCGAGCAGTACTTC
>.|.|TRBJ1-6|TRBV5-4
CASSLSTANSPLHF
TGTGCCAGCAGCTTGTCGACTGCCAATTCACCCCTCCACTTT